The 13 T cell receptor beta chains listed next were all sequenced from one sample in a study of monozygotic twins with inflammatory bowel disease. TCRdb reanalyzed the 5' RACE reads, giving one entry per CDR3 protein sequence and no DNA. This sample's table has around 450,000 distinct CDR3 sequences. Sequenced input: blood. The receptors come from a human donor with ulcerative colitis or Crohn's disease, or a healthy co-twin of an affected twin (not recorded which).

The chain carries TRBV6-1 and TRBJ2-5; TCRdb's assignment of TRBD1 cannot be checked, as there is no DNA. The germline gives CDR1 MNHNS, CDR2 SASEGT. This CDR3 is built from 17 residues. CDR3 region: CASSEQGVAGLTDTQYF.

This chain joins TRBV19 and TRBJ2-4; the D gene TCRdb calls, TRBD2, cannot be checked with no DNA. The CDR3 runs to 15 residues. Germline CDR1 reads LNHDA; CDR2 reads SQIVND (reference sequence). The CDR3 protein is CASTTAGGPGNIQYF.

The chain uses TRBV12-3 or TRBV12-4 and TRBJ1-4; the TRBD1 assignment by TCRdb is unverifiable without DNA. This CDR3 is built from 15 residues. CDR3 loop: CASSPGQGSGEKLFF.

The chain joins TRBV4-2 to TRBJ1-6. This CDR3 is 15 amino acids long. Germline V gene lookup returns CDR1 LGHNA and CDR2 YNFKEQ. CDR3 region: CASSQSLGLSSPLHF.

The chain employs TRBV5-4 and TRBJ1-1; TCRdb reports TRBD1, a call that lacks DNA to check it against. This CDR3 region has 15 residues. CDR1 and CDR2 from the germline V gene are SGHNT and YYREEE (reference sequence). CDR3 sequence: CASSEKGGRNTEAFF.

The V call is TRBV20-1, the J call TRBJ2-1; TCRdb selects TRBD1, and the lack of DNA leaves this call unchecked. The CDR3 consists of 14 residues. Germline V gene data show CDR1 as DFQATT and CDR2 as SNEGSKA (reference sequence). The CDR3 sequence: CSARGEQGIVEQFF.

The chain recombines TRBV7-8 with TRBJ2-4; TCRdb outputs TRBD2, but without DNA this stays unchecked. This CDR3 has 16 residues. Germline CDR1 reads SGHVS; CDR2 reads FQNEAQ. The CDR3 loop reads CASSLVSGEDKNIQYF. Drawing the rest from reference TRBV7-8 and TRBJ2-4, the complete variable domain is GAGVSQSPRYKVAKRGQDVALRCDPISGHVSLFWYQQALGQGPEFLTYFQNEAQLDKSGLPSDRFFAERPEGSVSTLKIQRTQQEDSAVYLCASSLVSGEDKNIQYFGAGTRLSVL.

This rearrangement joins TRBV9 to TRBJ2-3; TCRdb proposes TRBD2, but this gene call is untestable without DNA. There are 15 residues in the CDR3. Germline V lookup: CDR1 SGDLS, CDR2 YYNGEE. The CDR3 here is CASSATSGSTDTQYF.

The chain combines TRBV5-6 with TRBJ1-2; TCRdb outputs TRBD1, but without DNA this stays unchecked. The CDR3 runs 15 residues. Germline CDR1 reads SGHDT; CDR2 reads YYEEEE. The CDR3: CASRWGQPTNYGYTF. The full variable domain, its missing parts supplied by reference TRBV5-6 and TRBJ1-2, is DAGVTQSPTHLIKTRGQQVTLRCSPKSGHDTVSWYQQALGQGPQFIFQYYEEEERQRGNFPDRFSGHQFPNYSSELNVNALLLGDSALYLCASRWGQPTNYGYTFGSGTRLTVV.

The rearrangement links TRBV12-3 or TRBV12-4 to TRBJ1-2. The CDR3 covers 13 residues. Here the CDR3 reads CASSLTPAYGYTF.

This CDR3 reads CAISGQEGPEQYF. The genes are TRBV10-3 and TRBJ2-7; TCRdb outputs TRBD1, but without DNA this stays unchecked. This CDR3 is built from 13 residues. Germline V CDR1 and CDR2: ENHRY, SYGVKD.

This sequence joins TRBV20-1 and TRBJ2-7. Germline CDR1 DFQATT, CDR2 SNEGSKA (reference sequence). This CDR3 has 12 amino acids. CDR3 sequence reads: CSARVAPSEQYF.

This chain joins TRBV5-1 and TRBJ2-2. This CDR3 has 15 residues. Per germline, CDR1 SGHRS and CDR2 YFSETQ. The CDR3 region is CASSLNAGNTGELFF.